This T cell receptor beta chain was identified during a study of blood T cell repertoires in COVID-19. Study at large: COVID-19 samples collected from the United States, Italy and Spain covered acute and convalescent phases. T cells, B-cell-depleted T cells, or PBMCs supplied cDNA or gDNA.

Relative to its sample, this clone is medium-sized (0.01 to 0.1%). Per the authors' pipeline: Reference gene primers were amplified, and this amplification served to estimate nucleated cell counts. Only in-frame clones appear in the TCRdb table, and some are missing; sequencing was by immunoSEQ multiplex PCR. V and J calls plus clone size are reproduced from that table; the DNA served to infer D and trimming. The table lists over 15,000 clones, around 80% of them singletons. Germline CDR1 and CDR2: MGHRA and YSYEKL. V shed 0 bases and J shed 2 bases, with 20 bases lying between them. CDR3 length: 18 residues.

The receptor was derived from an older man with acute or convalescent COVID-19. Sequences were obtained from peripheral blood. The chain carries TRBV4-1 and TRBJ2-7; possibly TRBD1 for D (5 bases). CDR3 DNA sequence: TGCGCCAGCAGCCAAGAAATAGGGATGGGGCAAGCACCCTACGAGCAGTACTTC. Protein sequence: CASSQEIGMGQAPYEQYF.